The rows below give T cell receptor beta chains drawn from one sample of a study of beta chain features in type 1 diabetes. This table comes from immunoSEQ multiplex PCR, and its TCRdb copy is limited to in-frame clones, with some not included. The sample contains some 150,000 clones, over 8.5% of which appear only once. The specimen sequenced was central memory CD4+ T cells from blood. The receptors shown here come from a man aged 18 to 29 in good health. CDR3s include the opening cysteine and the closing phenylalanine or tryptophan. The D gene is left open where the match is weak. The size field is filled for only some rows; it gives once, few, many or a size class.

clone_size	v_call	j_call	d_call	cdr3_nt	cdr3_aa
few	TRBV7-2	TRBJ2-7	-	TGTGCCAGCAGCCCCTCGGGATACGAGCAGTACTTC	CASSPSGYEQYF
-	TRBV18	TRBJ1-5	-	TGTGCCAGCTCATTCACAGGGAGTTCGGGCAATCAGCCCCAGCATTTT	CASSFTGSSGNQPQHF
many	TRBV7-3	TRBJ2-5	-	TGTGCCAGCAGCGTTCCGGGAGAGACCCAGTACTTC	CASSVPGETQYF
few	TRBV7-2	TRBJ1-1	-	TGTGCCAGCAGCCCCCAGAACATGAACACTGAAGCTTTCTTT	CASSPQNMNTEAFF
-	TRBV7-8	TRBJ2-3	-	TGTGCCAGCAGCCTATACTCCACAGATACGCAGTATTTT	CASSLYSTDTQYF
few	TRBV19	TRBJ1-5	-	TGTGCCAGTACCCGAACTGGACTAAGCAATCAGCCCCAGCATTTT	CASTRTGLSNQPQHF
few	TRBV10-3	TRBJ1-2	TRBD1	TGTGCCACAGTCCCCAACGGACAGGGATGGTATGGCTACACCTTC	CATVPNGQGWYGYTF
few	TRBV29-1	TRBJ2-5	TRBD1	TGCAGCGTTGAAGGACAGGGGATTAGAGCCCAGTACTTC	CSVEGQGIRAQYF
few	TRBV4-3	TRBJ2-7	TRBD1	TGCGCCAGCAGCCAGCGGACAGGGTTCGAGGAGTACTTC	CASSQRTGFEEYF
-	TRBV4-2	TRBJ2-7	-	TGTGCCAGCAGCCAAGTGGGGGCGGACTACGAGCAGTACTTC	CASSQVGADYEQYF
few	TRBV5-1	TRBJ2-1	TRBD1	TGCGCCAGCAGCTTGGCACAGGGGGCTAGGTACAATGAGCAGTTCTTC	CASSLAQGARYNEQFF
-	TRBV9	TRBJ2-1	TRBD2	TGTGCCAGCAGCGCACTAGCGGGGCCCAATGAGCAGTTCTTC	CASSALAGPNEQFF
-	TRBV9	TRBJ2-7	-	TGTGCCAGCAGCGTAAAAGGTGTCCCCTACGAGCAGTACTTC	CASSVKGVPYEQYF
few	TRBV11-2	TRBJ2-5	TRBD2	TGTGCCAGCACCATCCTCGGGACTAGCGGGGACAGGGCCCAGTACTTC	CASTILGTSGDRAQYF
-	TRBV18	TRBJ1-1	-	TGTGCCAGCTCACCACCGATTTTGAACACTGAAGCTTTCTTT	CASSPPILNTEAFF
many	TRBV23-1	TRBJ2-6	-	TGCGCCAGCAGTCAAACGGGGGCCAACGTCCTGACTTTC	CASSQTGANVLTF
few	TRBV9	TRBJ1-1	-	TGTGCCAGCAGCCTCCGATCGGACACTGAAGCTTTCTTT	CASSLRSDTEAFF
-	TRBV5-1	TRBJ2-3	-	TGCGCCAGCAGCTTGATACGCGGTTCCACAGATACGCAGTATTTT	CASSLIRGSTDTQYF
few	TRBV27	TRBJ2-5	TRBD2	TGTGCCAGCAGTTTACTCGGGAGGCCAACGTTCCAAGAGACCCAGTACTTC	CASSLLGRPTFQETQYF
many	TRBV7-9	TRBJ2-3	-	TGTGCCAGCAGTCCCCAAGATACGCAGTATTTT	CASSPQDTQYF
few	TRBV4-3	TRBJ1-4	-	TGCGCCAGCAGTCTAACTTGGGCCCCTAACAGGGCTAATGAAAAACTGTTTTTT	CASSLTWAPNRANEKLFF
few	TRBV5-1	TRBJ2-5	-	TGCGCCAGTCGTACTAGAGGGCGGTCCGAGACCCAGTACTTC	CASRTRGRSETQYF
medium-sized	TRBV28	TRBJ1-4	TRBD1	TGTGCCAGCTGGGGACAGGGGTTGAAAAAACTGTTTTTT	CASWGQGLKKLFF
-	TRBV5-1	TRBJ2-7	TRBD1	TGCGCCAGCAGCGCCATCAGGGGGCACGAGCAGTACTTC	CASSAIRGHEQYF
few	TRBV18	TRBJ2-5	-	TGTGCCAGCTCACCACCGACGGGGGGCTCGGGAGAGACCCAGTACTTC	CASSPPTGGSGETQYF
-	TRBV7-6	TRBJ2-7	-	TGTGCCAGCTCTCAGGTCCCCTACGAGCAGTACTTC	CASSQVPYEQYF
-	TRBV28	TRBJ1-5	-	TGTGCCATCGAACGAGGGGGGCCCAATCAGCCCCAGCATTTT	CAIERGGPNQPQHF
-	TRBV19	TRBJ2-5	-	TGTGCCAGTAGTAAGGGCACAGAGACCCAGTACTTC	CASSKGTETQYF
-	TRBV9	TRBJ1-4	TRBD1	TGTGCCAGCAGCAGACAGGGATTGGATGAAAAACTGTTTTTT	CASSRQGLDEKLFF
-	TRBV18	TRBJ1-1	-	TGTGCCAGCTCACCAGGGGGAACGGGGCTTGGAACTGAAGCTTTCTTT	CASSPGGTGLGTEAFF
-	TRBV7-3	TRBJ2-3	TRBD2	TGTGCCAGCAGCTCGGGACTAGATACAGATACGCAGTATTTT	CASSSGLDTDTQYF
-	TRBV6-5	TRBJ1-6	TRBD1	TGTGCCAGCAGTTACTCGAGAAGGGGGCGCAGTTCACCCCTCCACTTT	CASSYSRRGRSSPLHF
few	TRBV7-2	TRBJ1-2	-	TGTGCCAGCAGCTCCGGGGGGCGGAGCTATGGCTACACCTTC	CASSSGGRSYGYTF
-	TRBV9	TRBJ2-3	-	TGTGCCAGCAGCTACCCCCCTCTTCGGGATACGCAGTATTTT	CASSYPPLRDTQYF
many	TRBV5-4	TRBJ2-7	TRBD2	TGTGCCAGCGAAGAGGGAGGGCCGAGTCGTGAGCAGTACTTC	CASEEGGPSREQYF
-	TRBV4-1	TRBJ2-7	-	TGCGCCAGCAGCCAAGGCCCGCTAGGATCCGAGCAGTACTTC	CASSQGPLGSEQYF
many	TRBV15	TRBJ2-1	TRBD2	TGTGCCACCAGGCGACTAGCGGGAGACAATGAGCAGTTCTTC	CATRRLAGDNEQFF
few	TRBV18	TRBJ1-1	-	TGTGCCAGCTCACCCCTCGGGGGATCTATGAACACTGAAGCTTTCTTT	CASSPLGGSMNTEAFF
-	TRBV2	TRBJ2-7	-	TGTGCCAGCAGATCACTAGGGCGGTACGAGCAGTACTTC	CASRSLGRYEQYF
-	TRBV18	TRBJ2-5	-	TGTGCCAGCTCACCACCGGGACGCCGGGGAGAGACCCAGTACTTC	CASSPPGRRGETQYF
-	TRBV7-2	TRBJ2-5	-	TGTGCCAGCAGCCCCTGGGGGCAGAACCAAGAGACCCAGTACTTC	CASSPWGQNQETQYF
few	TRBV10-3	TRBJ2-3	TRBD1	TGTGCCATCAGTGAGTCGTCGGGACAGGGGGCGAAAGATACGCAGTATTTT	CAISESSGQGAKDTQYF
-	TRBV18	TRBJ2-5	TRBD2	TGTGCCAGCTCACCACCTAGCGGGAGTCGGGAGACCCAGTACTTC	CASSPPSGSRETQYF
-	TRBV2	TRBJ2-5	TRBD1	TGTGCCAGCACTATGAGGGGGACAGGGAGGGAGACCCAGTACTTC	CASTMRGTGRETQYF
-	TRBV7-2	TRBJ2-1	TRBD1	TGTGCCAGCAGCTTAGTGTTGGGACAGGGAGACAATGAGCAGTTCTTC	CASSLVLGQGDNEQFF
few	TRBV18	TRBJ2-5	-	TGTGCCAGCTCACCGAAAAGTGAGACCCAGTACTTC	CASSPKSETQYF
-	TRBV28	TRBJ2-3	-	TGTGCCGTCCAGGGGGCAGGGGGGGACACAGATACGCAGTATTTT	CAVQGAGGDTDTQYF
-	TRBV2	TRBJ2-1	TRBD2	TGTGCCAGCAGGGGCGGGAGGGCCTACAATGAGCAGTTCTTC	CASRGGRAYNEQFF
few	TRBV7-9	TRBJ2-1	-	TGTGCCAGCAGCTTGGAGGGGGCCCCGAACAATGAGCAGTTCTTC	CASSLEGAPNNEQFF
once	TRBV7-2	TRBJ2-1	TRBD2	TGTGCCAGCAGCTTAGGGCTAGCGGGAGGTGATGAGCAGTTCTTC	CASSLGLAGGDEQFF
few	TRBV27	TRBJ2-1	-	TGTGCCACCTCCCGTCGGGGTAGGATGAATGAGCAGTTCTTC	CATSRRGRMNEQFF
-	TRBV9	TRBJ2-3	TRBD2	TGTGCCAGCAGCCCCACCCCGAGGGAGGGGCGGAACACAGATACGCAGTATTTT	CASSPTPREGRNTDTQYF
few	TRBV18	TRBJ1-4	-	TGTGCCAGCTCATATTCTTCAGTCGCTAATGAAAAACTGTTTTTT	CASSYSSVANEKLFF